Sequencing of this T cell receptor (beta chain) was carried out in a study of blood T cells in healthy people across ages. Across the study: The template switching approach captured approximately one barcoded beta molecule for every two T cells. Points from the study as a whole: Expanded clonotype shifts may have been confounded, as the donors had an unknown CMV status. Conclusively comparing naive with antigen-experienced cells was impossible with unsorted PBMCs.

Points on this clonotype: Its antigen is currently unknown. This may stem from a read error, because a much larger clone lies one nucleotide away. The CDR3 end shows no conserved phenylalanine or tryptophan, and so a read error is likely.

RNA extraction gave at least 5 micrograms of total RNA per sample. V gave up 4 bases and J gave up 0 bases, with 9 bases separating them. This CDR3 is 14 amino acids long. The germline V gene has CDR1 SGDLS and CDR2 YYNGEE. For the second PCR, which ran for 7 to 11 cycles, a sample-barcoded 5' primer and a J-beta primer mix were used. TCRdb re-derived calls from the 5' RACE reads in MiXCR, one entry per CDR3 protein. The data hold approximately 800,000 distinct CDR3 sequences, with about 42% observed a single time. The chain couples TRBV9 to TRBJ2-3; unclear D gene. Sample: blood. The sequence came from a man older than 75 in good health. The chain's CDR3 is CASSLVTSTDTQYY. For the CDR3, the DNA is TGTGCCAGCAGCCTAGTCACGAGCACAGATACGCAGTATTAT.